This T cell receptor beta chain originates from a study of T cell repertoires in ileal Crohn's disease. Study-wide background: About half received postoperative treatment, 10 to 11 with thiopurines and roughly 20 anti-TNF. Regarding the study as a whole: Active smokers at surgery had more clonal expansions than non-smokers. Endoscopic recurrence occurred in every patient whose clonality exceeded 26.8%.

CDR1 is LGHNA, CDR2 YSLEER, per germline. V lost 0 bases and J lost 2, with 5 bases in between. CDR3 length: 15 residues. As for this clone: Its antigen is unidentified.

Using immunoSEQ multiplex PCR, the repertoire was profiled, and TCRdb retains in-frame clones only, with some absent. The table lists 25,000 to 35,000 clones, about 81% of them singletons. Sequencing input: ileal tissue. This TCR was sampled from an adult with Crohn's disease. This chain joins TRBV4-3 and TRBJ2-6; D is ambiguous. CDR3 in amino acids: CASSQDPTGANVLTF. For the CDR3, the DNA is TGCGCCAGCAGCCAAGATCCTACTGGGGCCAACGTCCTGACTTTC.